This is a list of T cell receptor beta chains from one sample in a study of blood T cell repertoires in COVID-19. Profiling relied on immunoSEQ multiplex PCR, and the TCRdb table lists in-frame clones only, not all of them. The data show approximately 300,000 clones, just over 85% seen once. Sample: PBMCs or T cells enriched from blood (not recorded which). The receptors were gathered from a man between 25 and 39 years old who had recovered from COVID-19. Each CDR3 is given with its conserved first and last residue. D genes are given only for firm matches.

J gene	D gene	V gene	CDR3 protein	CDR3 DNA
TRBJ2-1	TRBD1	TRBV19	CASTYQGQGAYNEQFF	TGTGCCAGTACATACCAGGGACAGGGGGCCTACAATGAGCAGTTCTTC
TRBJ2-7	TRBD1	TRBV5-6	CASSVRQGSVRYEQYF	TGTGCCAGCAGCGTACGACAGGGTTCGGTTCGCTACGAGCAGTACTTC
TRBJ1-4	TRBD1	TRBV19	CASSKPPPAGGYEKLFF	TGTGCCAGTAGTAAGCCCCCCCCGGCAGGGGGATATGAAAAACTGTTTTTT
TRBJ2-2	NA	TRBV6-5	CASSYSRGTGELFF	TGTGCCAGCAGTTACTCGCGGGGAACCGGGGAGCTGTTTTTT
TRBJ1-1	TRBD1	TRBV6-5	CASRDRGGVTEAFF	TGTGCCAGCAGGGACAGGGGAGGGGTCACTGAAGCTTTCTTT
TRBJ1-2	TRBD1	TRBV2	CASRGQGVNYGYTF	TGTGCCAGCAGAGGACAGGGGGTGAACTATGGCTACACCTTC
TRBJ1-1	NA	TRBV19	CASTYLPNTEAFF	TGTGCCAGTACTTATCTCCCGAACACTGAAGCTTTCTTT
TRBJ2-1	NA	TRBV28	CASRPSGFYEQFF	TGTGCCAGCAGACCGTCAGGGTTTTATGAGCAGTTCTTC
TRBJ1-6	NA	TRBV24-1	CATSEGWDNSPLHF	TGTGCCACCAGTGAGGGCTGGGATAATTCACCCCTCCACTTT
TRBJ1-4	TRBD1	TRBV18	CASSQGQDGEKLFF	TGTGCCAGCTCACAAGGACAGGACGGAGAAAAACTGTTTTTT
TRBJ2-2	TRBD1	TRBV28	CASSSPRQGASTGELFF	TGTGCCAGCAGTTCCCCTCGACAGGGGGCGTCCACCGGGGAGCTGTTTTTT